This T cell receptor (beta chain) was identified during a study of blood T cell repertoires in COVID-19. Produced via immunoSEQ multiplex PCR; TCRdb's table is partial and in-frame only. The data contain under 250,000 clones, over 80% of them singletons. This CDR3 has 14 amino acids. The V and J ends lost 4 bases and 3 bases, in that order; junction bases with no gene match: 5. Germline CDR1 and CDR2: SGHRS and YFSETQ. V usage is TRBV5-1 and J usage is TRBJ1-1, with TRBD1 identical over 8 bases. Material for sequencing was peripheral blood. This receptor was taken from a man aged 25 to 40 who had recovered from COVID-19. The CDR3: CASSRQGLDTEAFF. The CDR3 DNA sequence: TGCGCCAGCAGCCGACAGGGGTTGGACACTGAAGCTTTCTTT.